Listed below are T cell receptor beta chains from one sample, sequenced in a study of cytomegalovirus exposure and HLA in healthy donors. Assay: immunoSEQ multiplex PCR; the TCRdb copy retains only in-frame clones and omits some. In the table there are 150,000 to 200,000 clones, over 60% of which are singletons. Source material: PBMCs. The source is a woman between 50 and 59 years old in good health and CMV-seronegative. The CDR3 runs from the conserved cysteine through the conserved F or W. D genes are given only for firm matches. The listing skips clone size in some rows; elsewhere it reads once, few, many or a size class.

NA,TRBV4-3,TRBJ2-1,TRBD2,TGCGCCAGCAGCCAAGGCCTAGCGGGAGTGGGTGAGCAGTTCTTC,CASSQGLAGVGEQFF
few,TRBV4-3,TRBJ1-4,NA,TGCGCCAGCAGCCATTCTACAGGGTTGGTCGGTGAAAAACTGTTTTTT,CASSHSTGLVGEKLFF
once,TRBV6-6,TRBJ2-3,TRBD1,TGTGCCAGCACCCCCCCGGGACAGGGGGCATTTACGCAGTATTTT,CASTPPGQGAFTQYF
NA,TRBV5-5,TRBJ2-4,NA,TGTGCCAGCAGCTTGTCGGGATTAGCCAAAAACATTCAGTACTTC,CASSLSGLAKNIQYF
NA,TRBV6-1,TRBJ2-7,NA,TGTGCCAGCAGCCCACCGAGGCCCTACGAGCAGTACTTC,CASSPPRPYEQYF
NA,TRBV5-5,TRBJ2-3,NA,TGTGCCAGCAGCTTGCTTCTAGCTACAGATACGCAGTATTTT,CASSLLLATDTQYF
NA,TRBV15,TRBJ2-1,TRBD1,TGTGCCACCAGCAGGACAGGGGGCAATGAGCAGTTCTTC,CATSRTGGNEQFF
few,TRBV29-1,TRBJ1-2,NA,TGCAGCGCCGGAGGGGGGGGTTTGGGTGGCTACACCTTC,CSAGGGGLGGYTF
NA,TRBV27,TRBJ2-1,TRBD2,TGTGCCAGCCTAGCGGGACCACACAATGAGCAGTTCTTC,CASLAGPHNEQFF
NA,TRBV2,TRBJ1-2,NA,TGTGCCAGCAATAAACAGGTCCCGGGAGGTGGCTACACCTTC,CASNKQVPGGGYTF
NA,TRBV4-3,TRBJ2-1,TRBD2,TGCGCCAGCAGCCAAGACACTAGCGGGGGCTACAATGAGCAGTTCTTC,CASSQDTSGGYNEQFF
NA,TRBV28,TRBJ1-1,TRBD1,TGTGCCAGCAGGACTGGGTATGGGACAGGGGGCTATGAAGCTTTCTTT,CASRTGYGTGGYEAFF
NA,TRBV5-1,TRBJ2-2,TRBD2,TGCGCCAGCAGCTTGGGGACTAGCGGGGCCAACGGGGAGCTGTTTTTT,CASSLGTSGANGELFF
few,TRBV9,TRBJ1-1,NA,TGTGCCAGCAGCGTAGCTTACATGAACACTGAAGCTTTCTTT,CASSVAYMNTEAFF
once,TRBV7-7,TRBJ2-5,TRBD1,TGTGCCAGCAGCTTATCGGGACAGGGGACGGAGACCCAGTACTTC,CASSLSGQGTETQYF
NA,TRBV19,TRBJ2-5,TRBD2,TGTGCCAGTAGTCCGGGGGGGACGGAGACCCAGTACTTC,CASSPGGTETQYF
NA,TRBV28,TRBJ2-4,TRBD2,TGTGCCAGCAGTCCATTCGGGGGGGTCTTTTTACTAGCCAAAAACATTCAGTACTTC,CASSPFGGVFLLAKNIQYF
NA,TRBV14,TRBJ2-7,NA,TGTGCCAGCAGCCATGCGACAGGATATTACGGCTGGGAGCAGTACTTC,CASSHATGYYGWEQYF
few,TRBV28,TRBJ1-2,TRBD1,TGTGCCAGCAGTTTCAGGACAGGGAGGGACTATGGCTACACCTTC,CASSFRTGRDYGYTF
NA,TRBV28,TRBJ1-4,NA,TGTGCCAGTAAACAGGGAATAAGTGAAAAACTGTTTTTT,CASKQGISEKLFF
NA,TRBV4-3,TRBJ2-6,NA,TGCGCCAGCAGCCAAGATGAGGACAGCGCCAACGTCCTGACTTTC,CASSQDEDSANVLTF
NA,TRBV10-3,TRBJ2-2,NA,TGTGCCATCAGTGAGTCGAGGGCACCGAAAACAACCGGGGAGCTGTTTTTT,CAISESRAPKTTGELFF
few,TRBV7-6,TRBJ1-5,TRBD1,TGTGCCAGCAGCTTAGAAGGACAGGTTAATCAGCCCCAGCATTTT,CASSLEGQVNQPQHF
NA,TRBV28,TRBJ1-5,NA,TGTGCCAGCATCGTGGGGGGGACGGGTCAGCCCCAGCATTTT,CASIVGGTGQPQHF
NA,TRBV19,TRBJ1-1,NA,TGTGCCAGTAGTATTACAGGGACGGGTGCAGCTTTCTTT,CASSITGTGAAFF
NA,TRBV7-2,TRBJ2-1,TRBD2,TGTGCCAGCACCCCCATCGGCCAGGGACTAAATGAGCAGTTCTTC,CASTPIGQGLNEQFF
NA,TRBV9,TRBJ2-7,NA,TGTGCCAGCAGCCCGAGCTCGCGGAGTAGCTCCTACGAGCAGTACTTC,CASSPSSRSSSYEQYF
few,TRBV4-2,TRBJ1-5,NA,TGTGCCAGCAGCCAAGATCGGGATCAGCCCCAGCATTTT,CASSQDRDQPQHF
NA,TRBV27,TRBJ2-5,NA,TGTGCCAGCAGTTCCCCCGGAAGGGGCCAAGAGACCCAGTACTTC,CASSSPGRGQETQYF
NA,TRBV5-1,TRBJ1-3,TRBD1,TGCGCCAGCAGCTTGGTGACGCGGGGACAGGGAGGTGGAAACACCATATATTTT,CASSLVTRGQGGGNTIYF
NA,TRBV28,TRBJ2-5,TRBD1,TGTGCCAGCAGTCCACAGGGGGATCAGGGCGGAGAGCAGTACTTC,CASSPQGDQGGEQYF
NA,TRBV28,TRBJ1-2,NA,TGTGCCAGCAGTTTATGGTCTTACTATGGCTACACCTTC,CASSLWSYYGYTF
NA,TRBV28,TRBJ2-7,TRBD1,TGTGGCACCCGACAGGGGGTAGGCTACGAGCAGTACTTC,CGTRQGVGYEQYF
NA,TRBV6-5,TRBJ2-7,NA,TGTGCCTGCCGGGGGGCAGGTTTGGGCGAGCAGTACTTC,CACRGAGLGEQYF
few,TRBV6-6,TRBJ2-1,NA,TGTGCCAGCAGTTACCTGAATGAGCAGTTCTTC,CASSYLNEQFF
NA,TRBV19,TRBJ2-7,TRBD1,TGTGCCAGTAGGGGGACAGGAGTCTACGAGCAGTACTTC,CASRGTGVYEQYF
NA,TRBV4-3,TRBJ1-5,TRBD1,TGCGCCAGCAGCCAAGGGACAGGGAACAATCAGCCCCAGCATTTT,CASSQGTGNNQPQHF
NA,TRBV7-9,TRBJ2-7,TRBD1,TGTTCCAGCAGCTTGGGGACAGGGGTTTACGAGCAGTACTTC,CSSSLGTGVYEQYF
once,TRBV5-1,TRBJ2-7,NA,TGCGCCAGCAGCGATCGTGTAGGGCCGGGAGACGAGCAGTACTTC,CASSDRVGPGDEQYF
few,TRBV7-2,TRBJ2-1,TRBD2,TGTGCCAGCAGCTTAACACCGGGACTAGCGGGAGGTGAGCAGTTCTTC,CASSLTPGLAGGEQFF
NA,TRBV28,TRBJ1-2,NA,TGTGCCAGCAGTTTCCGCGGGGTGGGAGCTAACTATGGCTACACCTTC,CASSFRGVGANYGYTF
NA,TRBV5-1,TRBJ2-3,NA,TGCGCCAGCAGCTTAGCGGGTTCGGTGGATACGCAGTATTTT,CASSLAGSVDTQYF
NA,TRBV7-7,TRBJ2-3,TRBD1,TGTGCCAGCAGCTCGACAGGGAATGGAGATACGCAGTATTTT,CASSSTGNGDTQYF
NA,TRBV28,TRBJ2-4,TRBD1,TGTGCCAGCAGGCAGGGACAGGCCTTTCTGGGCATTCAGTACTTC,CASRQGQAFLGIQYF
NA,TRBV18,TRBJ2-2,TRBD1,TGTGCCAGCTCACCTGACAGGGCCGGGGAGCTGTTTTTT,CASSPDRAGELFF
NA,TRBV6-1,TRBJ1-2,TRBD1,TGTGCCAGCAGACAGGGGGAGGATGGCTACACCTTC,CASRQGEDGYTF
NA,TRBV4-1,TRBJ1-4,NA,TGCGCCAGCAGCCAAGGGCTAACTAATGAAAAACTGTTTTTT,CASSQGLTNEKLFF
NA,TRBV7-2,TRBJ1-2,TRBD1,TGTGCCAGCAGCCCTAACCCGGGACAGGGGGCCTATGGCTACACCTTC,CASSPNPGQGAYGYTF
NA,TRBV9,TRBJ1-1,TRBD1,TGTGCCAGCAGCGTCTGGGGGGGACAGGGACTGAACACTGAAGCTTTCTTT,CASSVWGGQGLNTEAFF
NA,TRBV30,TRBJ2-3,NA,TGTGCCTGGAGCGCAGGAATAAGCACAGATACGCAGTATTTT,CAWSAGISTDTQYF
NA,TRBV7-2,TRBJ1-6,TRBD1,TGTGCCAGCAGCTCAAAGGGGGCCATGGTTAATTCACCCCTCCACTTT,CASSSKGAMVNSPLHF
NA,TRBV5-6,TRBJ2-5,NA,TGTGCCAGCAGCTTGGACCAAAACCAGGAGACCCAGTACTTC,CASSLDQNQETQYF
NA,TRBV7-9,TRBJ1-5,NA,TGTGCCAGCAGCTTCGGCAGGGTGTGGGATAGCAATCAGCCCCAGCATTTT,CASSFGRVWDSNQPQHF
NA,TRBV7-9,TRBJ2-2,TRBD1,TGTGCCAGCGGGGGACAGGGGGTTACCGGGGAGCTGTTTTTT,CASGGQGVTGELFF
NA,TRBV27,TRBJ2-3,TRBD1,TGTGCCAGCAGTCGGGGACAGGGAAGAGATACGCAGTATTTT,CASSRGQGRDTQYF
NA,TRBV28,TRBJ2-1,NA,TGTGCCAGCAGTTCTCCAGCGGGCCCCTCCTACAATGAGCAGTTCTTC,CASSSPAGPSYNEQFF
NA,TRBV6-5,TRBJ2-7,TRBD1,TGTGCCAGCAGTTACTCCGGGACAGGGATTTTCTACGAGCAGTACTTC,CASSYSGTGIFYEQYF
NA,TRBV14,TRBJ1-4,TRBD1,TGTGCCAGCAGCGCTCGGACAGGGATTAATAATGAAAAACTGTTTTTT,CASSARTGINNEKLFF
few,TRBV15,TRBJ2-5,TRBD2,TGTGCCACCAGCAGAGACGGCCCCCTAGCGGGGTTCCAAGAGACCCAGTACTTC,CATSRDGPLAGFQETQYF
NA,TRBV5-1,TRBJ2-7,TRBD1,TGCGCCAGCAGCTCTCGGGGCCAGGGGGTGAACGAGCAGTACTTC,CASSSRGQGVNEQYF